This T cell receptor beta chain was sequenced during a study of identical twins. This CDR3 region has 14 residues. The ends were cut back, 5 bases at V and 2 bases at J, with 10 bases in the middle. Germline V CDR1 and CDR2: SEHNR, FQNEAQ (reference sequence). Each donor (without exception) was a healthy Caucasian. It was template switching that added a universal primer site, and there were unique molecular identifiers on the cDNA. TCRdb ran MiXCR on the 5' RACE reads and lists one entry per CDR3 protein. Of approximately 240,000 distinct CDR3 sequences listed, more than 13% are singletons. Sequencing input: memory (CD45RO+) T cells sorted from blood. This clonotype originated in a woman under 30 in good health. The rearrangement joins TRBV7-9 to TRBJ1-3; D is uncertain. The DNA of the CDR3 is TGTGCCAGCAGCCCCCCAGTGACTGGAAACACCATATATTTT. Translated: CASSPPVTGNTIYF.